The 27 T cell receptor beta chains in this list originate from one sample, sequenced in a study of blood T cell repertoires in COVID-19. The repertoire was sequenced with immunoSEQ multiplex PCR; TCRdb's copy has only in-frame clones and lacks some. The sample gives some 64,000 clones, more than 70% of which show up once; 5% to 6.5% is in the top ten. Sequencing was done on a sample of peripheral blood. These receptors originate from an older woman with acute or convalescent COVID-19.

The chain uses TRBV3-1 (or the pseudogene TRBV3-2) and TRBJ1-2; 10 nucleotides match TRBD1. The trim removed 1 base at V and 7 bases at J, leaving 12 bases unmatched. The CDR3 has 17 residues. The germline V gene has CDR1 LGHDT and CDR2 YNNKEL (reference sequence). CDR3 loop: CASSQAARDRGMIGYTF. The CDR3, as DNA: TGTGCCAGCAGCCAAGCGGCCCGGGACAGGGGAATGATTGGCTACACCTTC.

The CDR3 bases are TGTGCCAGCAGCTTTGAACCGGGACAGGGGATGCCTGAAGCTTTCTTT. Translation gives CASSFEPGQGMPEAFF. V and J are TRBV7-9 and TRBJ1-1; 10 positions match TRBD1. V dropped 3 bases and J dropped 6; count of bases not matched to a gene: 10. The CDR3 has 16 residues. Germline V gene sequence: CDR1 SEHNR, CDR2 FQNEAQ (reference sequence).

This chain links TRBV29-1 with TRBJ1-4; no clear D. Trimming cost V 4 bases and J 4 bases, with 4 bases left between them. In germline, CDR1 is SQVTM, CDR2 ANQGSEA. The CDR3 contains 11 residues. In nucleotides, the CDR3 is TGCAGCGTTGGCGGTAATGAAAAACTGTTTTTT. Translation: CSVGGNEKLFF.

This clone was detected ten times or more. The chain links TRBV19 to TRBJ2-3; 7 bases fit TRBD2. The J segment lost 10 bases and the V segment lost 5 bases, leaving 6 bases of the junction unmatched. CDR1 and CDR2 (germline): LNHDA, SQIVND (reference sequence). The CDR3 length is 12 residues. The CDR3 loop reads CASSVSGAAQYF. The CDR3 nucleotides are TGTGCCAGTAGTGTCAGCGGGGCGGCGCAGTATTTT.

The chain joins TRBV27 to TRBJ1-5; 8 bases are shared with TRBD1. The V segment lost 6 bases and the J segment 3 bases; nucleotides outside the gene matches: 13. The CDR3 is 17 amino acids. The V gene's germline CDR1 is MNHEY and CDR2 SMNVEV (reference sequence). The CDR3 is CASSSRQGSIYNQPQHF. In nucleotides, the CDR3 is TGTGCCAGCAGCTCACGACAGGGGTCGATTTACAATCAGCCCCAGCATTTT.

This clone appeared once. V is TRBV3-1 (or the pseudogene TRBV3-2) and J is TRBJ1-2; D is uncertain. This CDR3 is built from 13 residues. Germline-derived CDR1 and CDR2 are LGHDT and YNNKEL (reference sequence). Trimming cost V 0 bases and J 4 bases, with 6 bases left between them. CDR3 loop: CASSQDFGYGYTF. The CDR3 coding sequence is TGTGCCAGCAGCCAAGATTTCGGCTATGGCTACACCTTC.

This chain links TRBV6-6 with TRBJ2-5; 7 bases agree with TRBD2. The CDR3 covers 16 residues. The junction had 11 bases not matched to a gene; V was cut back by 2 bases and J by 5 bases. Germline loops: CDR1 MNHNY, CDR2 SVGAGI (reference sequence). The CDR3 nucleotides read TGTGCCAGCAGTTACGGAGGGGAGGGGCCGAGGGAGACCCAGTACTTC. Protein product: CASSYGGEGPRETQYF.

Concerning this clone: The sample has other DNA sequences that encode this CDR3 too. The genes are TRBV7-9 and TRBJ2-5; D unclear. CDR1 and CDR2 (germline): SEHNR, FQNEAQ (reference sequence). V was shortened by 1 base and J by 4 bases, with 4 bases between the two germline ends. This CDR3 has 12 residues. The CDR3 DNA reads as TGTGCCAGCAGCTTAGTTCGAGAGACCCAGTACTTC. This encodes CASSLVRETQYF.

In its sample, this clone was seen once. The CDR3 DNA follows: TGTGCCTGGAGTGTAGTGGACAGACCTTATGGCTACACCTTC. Translating it yields CAWSVVDRPYGYTF. The chain recombines TRBV30 with TRBJ1-2, with TRBD1 as a possible D gene (6 bases). Between the trimmed V and J ends, which lost 0 bases and 5 bases, there was a span of 13 bases. Germline-derived CDR1 and CDR2 are GTSNPN and SVGIG (reference sequence). This CDR3 contains 14 residues.

The rearrangement links TRBV3-1 (or the pseudogene TRBV3-2) to TRBJ2-1; 9 nucleotides match TRBD1. V shed 5 bases and J 5 bases; nucleotides not matched to a gene: 7. The CDR3 runs to 15 residues. Germline V gene data show CDR1 as LGHDT and CDR2 as YNNKEL (reference sequence). CDR3 loop: CASSSRTGENNEQFF. The CDR3 DNA reads TGTGCCAGCAGCTCTAGGACAGGGGAGAACAATGAGCAGTTCTTC.

The chain combines TRBV5-1 with TRBJ1-2; D ambiguous. The CDR3 has 12 amino acids. Trimming took 0 bases from V and 11 from J, leaving 11 bases between them. Germline assignment: CDR1 SGHRS and CDR2 YFSETQ. The CDR3 DNA follows: TGCGCCAGCAGCTTGGACGTATCCCGGTACACCTTC. Amino acid sequence: CASSLDVSRYTF.

This chain links TRBV27 with TRBJ1-1, with D maybe TRBD1 (6 bases). V lost 3 bases to trimming and J lost 3 bases, with 14 bases between them. The CDR3 is 15 amino acids. CDR1 is MNHEY, CDR2 SMNVEV, per germline (reference sequence). CDR3: CASSLAGQLYTEAFF. The CDR3 region has the DNA TGTGCCAGCAGTTTGGCCGGACAGCTGTACACTGAAGCTTTCTTT.

The chain recombines TRBV19 with TRBJ2-7, with 9 bases matching TRBD1. The length of the CDR3 is 15 residues. V lost 6 bases and J lost 3; bases outside the gene matches: 9. CDR1 and CDR2 from the germline V gene are LNHDA and SQIVND (reference sequence). The chain's CDR3 is CASSRGGTGFYEQYF. DNA of the CDR3: TGTGCCAGTAGCCGAGGAGGGACAGGGTTCTACGAGCAGTACTTC.

The gene calls are TRBV5-1 and TRBJ2-1; the match to TRBD2 covers 7 bases. Germline V gene data show CDR1 as SGHRS and CDR2 as YFSETQ. The junction had 4 bases not matched to a gene; V was cut back by 0 bases and J by 7 bases. The CDR3 length is 14 residues. The CDR3 DNA is TGCGCCAGCAGCTTGGAAGCGGGGCCTAATGAGCAGTTCTTC. Protein: CASSLEAGPNEQFF.

The chain couples TRBV5-1 to TRBJ2-7, with TRBD1 identical over 7 bases. V gave up 3 bases and J gave up 4 bases; unmatched junction bases: 13. The CDR3 totals 16 residues. CDR1 is SGHRS and CDR2 is YFSETQ in the germline V gene. The CDR3 loop reads CASSSGQLVTGYEQYF. The DNA of the CDR3 is TGCGCCAGCAGCTCGGGACAGTTGGTGACGGGATACGAGCAGTACTTC.

The gene calls are TRBV14 and TRBJ2-6; D remains unclear. Trimming shortened V by 4 bases and J by 0 bases, and 13 bases separated the two germline ends. The length of the CDR3 is 17 residues. Germline V gene data show CDR1 as SGHDN and CDR2 as FVKESK. CDR3 nucleotides: TGTGCCAGCAGCCGGAGAGCTCCGTTCTCTGGGGCCAACGTCCTGACTTTC. The encoded protein is CASSRRAPFSGANVLTF.

The chain is built from TRBV7-8 and TRBJ2-7, with no clear D. The CDR3 is 14 amino acids. Germline values: CDR1 SGHVS, CDR2 FQNEAQ. Trimming shortened V by 5 bases and J by 2 bases, and 13 bases separated the two germline ends. CDR3 nucleotide sequence: TGTGCCAGCAGCCCGGCGGTAAATGCCTACGAGCAGTACTTC. Its translation is CASSPAVNAYEQYF. The entire variable domain, with the rest obtained from reference TRBV7-8 and TRBJ2-7, is as follows: GAGVSQSPRYKVAKRGQDVALRCDPISGHVSLFWYQQALGQGPEFLTYFQNEAQLDKSGLPSDRFFAERPEGSVSTLKIQRTQQEDSAVYLCASSPAVNAYEQYFGPGTRLTVT.

The rearrangement joins TRBV10-1 to TRBJ2-7, with D maybe TRBD1 (5 bases). The CDR3 loop spans 15 amino acids. The V end lost 4 bases, the J end lost 2 bases, and 15 bases lay between the germline ends. Germline CDR1 is WNHNN and CDR2 is SYGVQD (reference sequence). The CDR3: CASSGRRQNTYEQYF. CDR3 nucleotide sequence: TGCGCCAGCAGTGGTCGTAGACAGAACACCTACGAGCAGTACTTC.

The chain carries TRBV10-3 and TRBJ2-1; maybe TRBD2 (6 bases). The length of the CDR3 is 16 residues. The V gene lost 3 bases and the J gene lost 9 bases, with 21 bases spanning the gap. From germline, CDR1 is ENHRY and CDR2 SYGVKD. As DNA, the CDR3 is TGTGCCATCAGTGACCACGGGGGTCAGGGTACGGGTGAGCAGTTCTTC. The encoded protein is CAISDHGGQGTGEQFF.

The chain couples TRBV6-5 to TRBJ2-7, with TRBD1 as a possible D gene (6 bases). This CDR3 has 15 residues. Looked up from germline, CDR1 is MNHEY and CDR2 is SVGAGI. V dropped 2 bases and J dropped 5 bases, with 16 bases sitting between them. CDR3 sequence reads: CASSYRVQGLHEQYF. The CDR3 coding sequence is TGTGCCAGCAGTTACCGGGTCCAGGGGTTGCACGAGCAGTACTTC.

The table lists this clone with a few counts. This chain joins TRBV6-2 or TRBV6-3 and TRBJ2-1; a weak D match, TRBD2 (6 bases). This CDR3 region has 13 residues. Trimming shortened V by 4 bases and J by 7 bases, and 11 bases separated the two germline ends. The germline CDR1 and CDR2 sequences are MNHEY and SVGEGT. The CDR3 spells CASSWGDTNEQFF. CDR3 coding DNA: TGTGCCAGCAGTTGGGGGGATACGAATGAGCAGTTCTTC.

J is TRBJ1-3 and V is TRBV3-1 (or the pseudogene TRBV3-2), with TRBD1 matching over 7 bases. The V and J ends lost 7 bases and 0 bases, in that order; junction bases with no gene match: 15. CDR1 and CDR2 from the germline V gene are LGHDT and YNNKEL (reference sequence). There are 18 residues in the CDR3. This CDR3 is CASKTGFPGASSGNTIYF. The DNA for the CDR3 is TGTGCCAGCAAGACAGGGTTCCCCGGGGCATCCTCTGGAAACACCATATATTTT.

The V and J genes are TRBV10-3 and TRBJ2-7; 9 bases align to TRBD1. The V segment lost 5 bases and the J segment 5 bases; nucleotides outside the gene matches: 7. Germline V gene data show CDR1 as ENHRY and CDR2 as SYGVKD. The CDR3 loop spans 14 amino acids. The CDR3 loop reads CAISPGTGKDEQYF. As DNA, the CDR3 is TGTGCCATCAGTCCCGGGACAGGGAAAGACGAGCAGTACTTC.

The chain is built from TRBV5-4 and TRBJ2-3; TRBD2 is a possible D gene (5 bases). Per germline, CDR1 SGHNT and CDR2 YYREEE (reference sequence). The CDR3 is 13 residues long. V lost 5 bases and J 4 bases, leaving 11 bases between the germline ends. The CDR3 DNA follows: TGTGCCAGCAGGGCTAGCATCCCAGATACGCAGTATTTT. Protein sequence: CASRASIPDTQYF.

This chain links TRBV4-2 with TRBJ2-7; D unresolved. V lost 1 base to trimming and J lost 5 bases, with 9 bases between them. The germline gives CDR1 LGHNA, CDR2 YNFKEQ. The CDR3 has 13 amino acids. The CDR3 DNA reads as TGTGCCAGCAGCCAAGGTACGGTCGACGAGCAGTACTTC. As protein: CASSQGTVDEQYF.

V and J are TRBV28 and TRBJ1-2; 7 positions agree with TRBD1. After removal of 7 bases from V and 2 bases from J, the junction contained 10 bases not matched to a gene. Germline V gene data show CDR1 as MDHEN and CDR2 as SYDVKM. This CDR3 has 15 amino acids. Here the CDR3 DNA reads TGTGCCAGCACTCTCCCCAGGGGGGTGAACTATGGCTACACCTTC. Its translation is CASTLPRGVNYGYTF.

This sequence joins TRBV27 and TRBJ1-5, with 9 positions matching TRBD1. V lost 5 bases to trimming and J lost 11 bases; unmatched junction nucleotides: 10. The CDR3 extends over 14 amino acids. Germline lookup yields CDR1 MNHEY and CDR2 SMNVEV (reference sequence). The CDR3 sequence is CASSITGGGSAQHF. CDR3 in DNA: TGTGCCAGCAGTATAACAGGGGGCGGGTCTGCCCAGCATTTT.